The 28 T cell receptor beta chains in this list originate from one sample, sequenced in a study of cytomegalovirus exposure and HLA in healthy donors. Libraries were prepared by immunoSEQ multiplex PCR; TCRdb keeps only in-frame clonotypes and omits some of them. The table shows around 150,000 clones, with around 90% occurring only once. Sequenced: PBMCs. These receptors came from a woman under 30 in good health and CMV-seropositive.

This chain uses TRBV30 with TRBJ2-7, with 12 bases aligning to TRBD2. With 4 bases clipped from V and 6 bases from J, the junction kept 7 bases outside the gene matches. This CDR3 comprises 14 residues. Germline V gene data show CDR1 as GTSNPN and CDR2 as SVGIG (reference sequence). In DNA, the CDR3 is TGTGCCTGGAACCTAGCGGGAGGGCCCGGCGAGCAGTACTTC. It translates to CAWNLAGGPGEQYF.

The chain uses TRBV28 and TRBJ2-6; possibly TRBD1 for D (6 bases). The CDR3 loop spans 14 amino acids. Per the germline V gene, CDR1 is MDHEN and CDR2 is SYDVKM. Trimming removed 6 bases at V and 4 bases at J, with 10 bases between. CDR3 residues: CASRGAPGANVLTF. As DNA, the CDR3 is TGTGCCAGCAGGGGGGCGCCCGGGGCCAACGTCCTGACTTTC.

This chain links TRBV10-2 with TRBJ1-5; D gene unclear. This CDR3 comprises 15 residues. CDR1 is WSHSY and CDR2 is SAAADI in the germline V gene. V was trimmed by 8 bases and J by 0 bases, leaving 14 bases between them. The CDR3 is CASGGRLYSNQPQHF. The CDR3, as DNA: TGCGCCAGCGGAGGGCGCCTATATAGCAATCAGCCCCAGCATTTT.

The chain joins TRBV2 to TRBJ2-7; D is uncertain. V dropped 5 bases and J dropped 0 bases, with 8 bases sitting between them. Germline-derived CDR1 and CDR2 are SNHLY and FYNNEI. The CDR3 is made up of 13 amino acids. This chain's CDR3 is CASSPMSSYEQYF. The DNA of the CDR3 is TGTGCCAGCAGTCCGATGAGCTCCTACGAGCAGTACTTC.

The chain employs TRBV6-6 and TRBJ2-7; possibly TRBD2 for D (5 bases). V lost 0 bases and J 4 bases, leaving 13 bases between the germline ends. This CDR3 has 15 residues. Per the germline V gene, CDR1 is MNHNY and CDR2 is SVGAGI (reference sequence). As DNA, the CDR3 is TGTGCCAGCAGTTACTCGAGCGGTGGCATTTACGAGCAGTACTTC. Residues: CASSYSSGGIYEQYF.

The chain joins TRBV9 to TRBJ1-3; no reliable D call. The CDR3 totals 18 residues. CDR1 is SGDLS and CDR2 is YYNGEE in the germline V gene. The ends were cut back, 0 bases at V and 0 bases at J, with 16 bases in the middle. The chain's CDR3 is CASSVEGIGLRSGNTIYF. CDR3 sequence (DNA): TGTGCCAGCAGCGTAGAAGGGATAGGACTCCGCTCTGGAAACACCATATATTTT.

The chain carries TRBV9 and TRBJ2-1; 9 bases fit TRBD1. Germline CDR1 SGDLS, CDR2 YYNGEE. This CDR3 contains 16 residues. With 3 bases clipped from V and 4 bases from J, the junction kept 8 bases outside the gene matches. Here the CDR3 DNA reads TGTGCCAGCAGCGGAATGAGGGACAGGGTATACAATGAGCAGTTCTTC. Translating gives CASSGMRDRVYNEQFF.

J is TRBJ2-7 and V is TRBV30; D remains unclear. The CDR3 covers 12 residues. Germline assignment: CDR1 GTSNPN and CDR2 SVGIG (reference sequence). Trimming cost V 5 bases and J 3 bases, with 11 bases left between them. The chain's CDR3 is CAWGGQNYEQYF. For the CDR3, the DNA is TGTGCCTGGGGTGGGCAGAACTACGAGCAGTACTTC.

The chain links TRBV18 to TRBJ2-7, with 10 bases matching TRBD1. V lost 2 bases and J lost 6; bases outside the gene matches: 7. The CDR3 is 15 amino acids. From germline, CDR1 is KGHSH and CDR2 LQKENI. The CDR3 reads CASSPYRDRGPEQYF. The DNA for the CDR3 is TGTGCCAGCTCACCATACCGGGACAGGGGTCCCGAGCAGTACTTC.

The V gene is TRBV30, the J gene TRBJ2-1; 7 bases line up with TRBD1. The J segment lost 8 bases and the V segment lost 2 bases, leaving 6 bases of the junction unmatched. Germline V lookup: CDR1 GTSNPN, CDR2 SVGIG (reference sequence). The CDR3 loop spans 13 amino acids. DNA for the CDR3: TGTGCCTGGAGTTCAGGGGGTCGGGATGAGCAGTTCTTC. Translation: CAWSSGGRDEQFF.

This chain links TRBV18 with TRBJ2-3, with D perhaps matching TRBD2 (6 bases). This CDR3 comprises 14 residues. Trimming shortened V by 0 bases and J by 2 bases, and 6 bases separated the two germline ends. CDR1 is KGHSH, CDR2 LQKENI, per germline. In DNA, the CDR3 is TGTGCCAGCTCACCACCACTAGCCACAGATACGCAGTATTTT. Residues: CASSPPLATDTQYF.

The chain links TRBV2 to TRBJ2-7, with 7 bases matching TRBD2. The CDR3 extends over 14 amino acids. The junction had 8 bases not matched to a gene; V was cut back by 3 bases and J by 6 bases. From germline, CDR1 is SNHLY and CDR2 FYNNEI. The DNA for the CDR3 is TGTGCCAGCAGTGATTCGGCGGGAGCGGTCGAGCAGTACTTC. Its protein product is CASSDSAGAVEQYF.

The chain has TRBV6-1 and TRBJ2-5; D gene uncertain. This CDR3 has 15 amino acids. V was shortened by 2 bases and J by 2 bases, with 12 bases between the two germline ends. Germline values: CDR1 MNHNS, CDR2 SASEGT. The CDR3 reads CASSENSLRQETQYF. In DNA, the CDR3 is TGTGCCAGCAGTGAAAACTCCTTGCGGCAAGAGACCCAGTACTTC.

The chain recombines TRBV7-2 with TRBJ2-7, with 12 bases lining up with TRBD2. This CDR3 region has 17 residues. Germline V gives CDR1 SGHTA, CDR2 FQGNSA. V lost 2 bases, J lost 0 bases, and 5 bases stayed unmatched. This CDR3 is CASSLRATSGSSYEQYF. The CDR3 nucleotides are TGTGCCAGCAGCTTAAGGGCGACTAGCGGGAGCTCCTACGAGCAGTACTTC.

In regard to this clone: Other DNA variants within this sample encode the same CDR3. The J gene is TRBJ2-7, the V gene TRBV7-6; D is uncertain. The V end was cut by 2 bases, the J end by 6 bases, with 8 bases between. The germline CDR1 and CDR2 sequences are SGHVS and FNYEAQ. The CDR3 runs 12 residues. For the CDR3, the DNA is TGTGCCAGCAGCTTACACGGCGGCGAGCAGTACTTC. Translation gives CASSLHGGEQYF.

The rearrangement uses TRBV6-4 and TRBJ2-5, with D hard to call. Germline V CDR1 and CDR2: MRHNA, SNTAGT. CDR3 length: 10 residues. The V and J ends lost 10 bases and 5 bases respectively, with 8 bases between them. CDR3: CAKARETQYF. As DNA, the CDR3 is TGTGCCAAAGCACGGGAGACCCAGTACTTC.

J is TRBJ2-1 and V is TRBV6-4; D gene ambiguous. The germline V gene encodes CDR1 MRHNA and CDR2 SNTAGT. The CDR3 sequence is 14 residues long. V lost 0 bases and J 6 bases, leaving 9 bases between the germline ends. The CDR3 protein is CASSDSGTGNEQFF. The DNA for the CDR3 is TGTGCCAGCAGTGACTCGGGCACCGGCAATGAGCAGTTCTTC.

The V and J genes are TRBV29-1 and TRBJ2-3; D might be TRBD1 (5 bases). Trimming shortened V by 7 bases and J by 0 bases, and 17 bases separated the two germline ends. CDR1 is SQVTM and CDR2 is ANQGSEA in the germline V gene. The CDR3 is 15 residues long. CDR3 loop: CSAQGSLTSTDTQYF. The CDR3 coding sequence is TGCAGCGCCCAGGGCAGTCTTACTAGCACAGATACGCAGTATTTT.

The CDR3 region has the DNA TGTGCCAGCAGCTACGATGCGACGTTAGCGGGAGGTTACAATGAGCAGTTCTTC. It specifies CASSYDATLAGGYNEQFF. V and J are TRBV11-2 and TRBJ2-1, with TRBD2 matching 10 bases. The germline V gene has CDR1 SGHAT and CDR2 FQNNGV. CDR3 length equals 18 residues. V lost 4 bases to trimming and J lost 4 bases; unmatched junction nucleotides: 13.

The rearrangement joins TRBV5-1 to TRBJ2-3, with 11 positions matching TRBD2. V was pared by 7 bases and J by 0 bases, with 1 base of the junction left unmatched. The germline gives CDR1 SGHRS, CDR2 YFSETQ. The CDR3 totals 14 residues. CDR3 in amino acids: CASRTSGSTDTQYF. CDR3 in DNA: TGCGCCAGCCGGACTAGCGGGAGCACAGATACGCAGTATTTT. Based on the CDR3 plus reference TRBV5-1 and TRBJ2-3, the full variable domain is KAGVTQTPRYLIKTRGQQVTLSCSPISGHRSVSWYQQTPGQGLQFLFEYFSETQRNKGNFPGRFSGRQFSNSRSEMNVSTLELGDSALYLCASRTSGSTDTQYFGPGTRLTVL.

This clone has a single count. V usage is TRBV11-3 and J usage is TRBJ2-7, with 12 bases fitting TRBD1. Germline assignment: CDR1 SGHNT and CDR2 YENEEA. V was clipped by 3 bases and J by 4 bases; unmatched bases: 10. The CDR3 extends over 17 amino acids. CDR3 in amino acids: CASSLGAGTGGLYEQYF. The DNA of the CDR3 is TGTGCCAGCAGCTTGGGAGCCGGGACAGGGGGCCTTTACGAGCAGTACTTC.

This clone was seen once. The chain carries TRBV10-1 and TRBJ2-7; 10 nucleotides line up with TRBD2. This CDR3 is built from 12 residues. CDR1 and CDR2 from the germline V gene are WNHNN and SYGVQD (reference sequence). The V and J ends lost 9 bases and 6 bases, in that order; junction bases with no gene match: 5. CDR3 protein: CASSSGRGEQYF. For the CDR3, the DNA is TGCGCCAGTTCTAGCGGGAGAGGCGAGCAGTACTTC.

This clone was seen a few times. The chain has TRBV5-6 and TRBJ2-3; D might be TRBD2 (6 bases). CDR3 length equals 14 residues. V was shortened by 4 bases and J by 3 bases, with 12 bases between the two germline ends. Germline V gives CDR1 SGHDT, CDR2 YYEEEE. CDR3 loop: CASSPRSGTDTQYF. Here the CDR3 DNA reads TGTGCCAGCAGCCCGCGGAGCGGGACAGATACGCAGTATTTT.

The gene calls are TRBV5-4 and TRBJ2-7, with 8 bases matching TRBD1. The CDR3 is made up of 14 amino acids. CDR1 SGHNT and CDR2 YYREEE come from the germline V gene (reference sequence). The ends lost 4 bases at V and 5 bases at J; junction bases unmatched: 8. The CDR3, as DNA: TGTGCCAGCAGCCGAGGACAGGGTATCAACGAGCAGTACTTC. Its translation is CASSRGQGINEQYF.

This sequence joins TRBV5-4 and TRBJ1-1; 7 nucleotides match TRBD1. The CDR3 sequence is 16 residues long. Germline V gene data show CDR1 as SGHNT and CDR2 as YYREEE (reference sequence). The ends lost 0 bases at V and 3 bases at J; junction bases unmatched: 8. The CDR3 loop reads CASSLGAGGFDTEAFF. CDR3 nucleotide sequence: TGTGCCAGCAGCTTGGGGGCAGGGGGATTCGACACTGAAGCTTTCTTT.

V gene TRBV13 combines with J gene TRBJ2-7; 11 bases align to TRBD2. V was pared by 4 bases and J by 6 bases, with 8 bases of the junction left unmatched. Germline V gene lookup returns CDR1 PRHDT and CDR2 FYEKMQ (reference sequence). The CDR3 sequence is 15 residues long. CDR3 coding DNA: TGTGCCAGCAGCTCAGCGAAGCTAGCGGGAGGCGAGCAGTACTTC. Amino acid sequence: CASSSAKLAGGEQYF.

CDR3 coding DNA: TGTGCCAGCAGTGATGGGTTGGGGGGTCTTGAGACCCAGTACTTC. It codes for CASSDGLGGLETQYF. The chain has TRBV6-1 and TRBJ2-5, with D possibly matching TRBD2 (6 bases). Germline CDR1 and CDR2: MNHNS and SASEGT. V lost 3 bases, J lost 5 bases, and 16 bases lay in between. The CDR3 contains 15 residues.

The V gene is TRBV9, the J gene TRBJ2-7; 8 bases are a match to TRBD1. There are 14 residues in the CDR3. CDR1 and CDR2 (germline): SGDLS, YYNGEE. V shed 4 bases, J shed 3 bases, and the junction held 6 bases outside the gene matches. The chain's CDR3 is CASSPEGQDYEQYF. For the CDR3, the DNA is TGTGCCAGCAGCCCTGAGGGACAGGACTACGAGCAGTACTTC.